The 3 T cell receptor beta chains given below trace back to one sample, sequenced in a study of T cell responses to AZD1222 COVID-19 vaccine. The assay was immunoSEQ multiplex PCR, and TCRdb's table has in-frame clones only and misses some. Of 150,000 to 180,000 clones listed, roughly nine tenths are singletons. Sample: peripheral blood, taken on day 0 of MenACWY control vaccination. The source of these receptors is an adult in good health.

This chain uses TRBV2 with TRBJ1-5, with D unclear. Germline CDR1 and CDR2: SNHLY and FYNNEI. This CDR3 comprises 12 residues. Deletions cut 8 bases from V and 0 bases from J, with 5 bases between. The CDR3 reads CASRISNQPQHF. The DNA of the CDR3 is TGTGCCAGCCGCATTAGCAATCAGCCCCAGCATTTT.

J is TRBJ1-3 and V is TRBV7-8; D remains ambiguous. Germline CDR1 is SGHVS and CDR2 is FQNEAQ. The germline V and J ends were trimmed by 4 bases and 9 bases, with 10 bases remaining between them. The CDR3 length is 12 residues. The CDR3 bases are TGTGCCAGCAGCTCTACCTCCCTCACCATATATTTT. It is translated as CASSSTSLTIYF.

CDR3 in amino acids: CASSSSRDQVPAFF. In DNA form, the CDR3 reads TGTGCCAGCAGCTCAAGCCGGGATCAAGTTCCAGCTTTCTTT. The chain has TRBV7-2 and TRBJ1-1, with no clear D. Germline V lookup: CDR1 SGHTA, CDR2 FQGNSA. V lost 4 bases, J lost 10 bases, and 19 bases lay in between. This CDR3 region has 14 residues.